The subject of this entry is one T cell receptor beta chain. This sample was included in a study of blood T cell repertoires in COVID-19. Measured with immunoSEQ multiplex PCR; TCRdb has only the in-frame clones, and not every one. Of 250,000 or so clones in the sample, around 87% were seen once. CDR1 MDHEN and CDR2 SYDVKM come from the germline V gene. The CDR3 contains 16 residues. Trimming took off 6 bases at V and 2 bases at J, with 17 bases between the two ends. The sequencing sample was made of peripheral blood. The receptor's source is a woman aged 60-75 years with COVID-19, enrolled during active disease. The rearrangement joins TRBV28 to TRBJ1-5; TRBD1 is a possible D gene (6 bases). CDR3 sequence: CASSPRGGGGNQPQHF. CDR3 in DNA: TGTGCCAGCAGCCCTCGGGGGGGCGGCGGCAATCAGCCCCAGCATTTT.